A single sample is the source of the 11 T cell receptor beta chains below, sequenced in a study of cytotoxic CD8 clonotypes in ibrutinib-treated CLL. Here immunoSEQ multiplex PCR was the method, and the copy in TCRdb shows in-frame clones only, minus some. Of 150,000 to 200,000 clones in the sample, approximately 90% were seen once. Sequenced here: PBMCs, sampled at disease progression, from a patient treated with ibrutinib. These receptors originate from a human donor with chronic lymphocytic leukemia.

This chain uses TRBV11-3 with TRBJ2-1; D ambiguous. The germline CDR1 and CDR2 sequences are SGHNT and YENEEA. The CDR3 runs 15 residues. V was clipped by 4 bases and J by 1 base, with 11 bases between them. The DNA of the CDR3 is TGTGCCAGCAGCTCGCTTTCGCTGTCCTACAATGAGCAGTTCTTC. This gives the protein CASSSLSLSYNEQFF.

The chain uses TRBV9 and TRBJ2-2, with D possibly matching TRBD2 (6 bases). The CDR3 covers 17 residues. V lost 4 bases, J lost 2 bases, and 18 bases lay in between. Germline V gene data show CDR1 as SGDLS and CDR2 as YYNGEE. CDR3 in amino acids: CASSLPIAVTNTGELFF. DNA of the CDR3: TGTGCCAGCAGCTTGCCCATAGCGGTAACAAACACCGGGGAGCTGTTTTTT.

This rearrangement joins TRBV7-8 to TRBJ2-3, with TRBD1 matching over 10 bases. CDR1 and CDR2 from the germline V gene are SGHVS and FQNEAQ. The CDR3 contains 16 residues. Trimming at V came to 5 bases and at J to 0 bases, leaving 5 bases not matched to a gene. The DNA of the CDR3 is TGTGCCAGCAGCGCCCGACAGGGGGCGAGCACAGATACGCAGTATTTT. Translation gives CASSARQGASTDTQYF.

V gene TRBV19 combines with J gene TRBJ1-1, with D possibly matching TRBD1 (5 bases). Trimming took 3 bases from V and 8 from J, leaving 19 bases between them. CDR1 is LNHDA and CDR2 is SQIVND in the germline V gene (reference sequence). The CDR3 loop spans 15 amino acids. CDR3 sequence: CASSIRAGRANEAFF. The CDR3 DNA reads TGTGCCAGTAGTATCAGGGCGGGGAGGGCTAACGAAGCTTTCTTT. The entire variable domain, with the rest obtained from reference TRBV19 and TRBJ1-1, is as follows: DGGITQSPKYLFRKEGQNVTLSCEQNLNHDAMYWYRQDPGQGLRLIYYSQIVNDFQKGDIAEGYSVSREKKESFPLTVTSAQKNPTAFYLCASSIRAGRANEAFFGQGTRLTVV.

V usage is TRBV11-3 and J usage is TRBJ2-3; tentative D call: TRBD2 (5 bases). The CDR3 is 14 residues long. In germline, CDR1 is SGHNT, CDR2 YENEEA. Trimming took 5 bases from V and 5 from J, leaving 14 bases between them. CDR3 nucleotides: TGTGCCAGCAGCCAAACTTTAGGAGGAGATACGCAGTATTTT. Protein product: CASSQTLGGDTQYF.

CDR3 DNA: TGTGCCAGCAGCCTCTCGAGGGGTGGCACTGAAGCTTTCTTT. Amino acids: CASSLSRGGTEAFF. The chain uses TRBV14 and TRBJ1-1; tentative D call: TRBD1 (5 bases). Germline CDR1 is SGHDN and CDR2 is FVKESK. V gave up 4 bases and J gave up 4 bases, with 13 bases separating them. This CDR3 region has 14 residues. Filled out from reference TRBV14 and TRBJ1-1, the complete variable domain reads EAGVTQFPSHSVIEKGQTVTLRCDPISGHDNLYWYRRVMGKEIKFLLHFVKESKQDESGMPNNRFLAERTGGTYSTLKVQPAELEDSGVYFCASSLSRGGTEAFFGQGTRLTVV.

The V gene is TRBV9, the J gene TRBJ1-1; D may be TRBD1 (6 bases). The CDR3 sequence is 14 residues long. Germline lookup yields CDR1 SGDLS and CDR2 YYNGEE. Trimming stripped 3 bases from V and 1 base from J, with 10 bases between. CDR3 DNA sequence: TGTGCCAGCAGCGCCGGGACACAGAACACTGAAGCTTTCTTT. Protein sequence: CASSAGTQNTEAFF.

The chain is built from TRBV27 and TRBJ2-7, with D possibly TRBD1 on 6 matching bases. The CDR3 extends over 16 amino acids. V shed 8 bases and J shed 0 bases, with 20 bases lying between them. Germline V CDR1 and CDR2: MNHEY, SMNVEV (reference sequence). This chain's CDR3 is CASSITAGAASYEQYF. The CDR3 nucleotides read TGTGCCAGCTCAATAACTGCAGGGGCCGCCTCCTACGAGCAGTACTTC.

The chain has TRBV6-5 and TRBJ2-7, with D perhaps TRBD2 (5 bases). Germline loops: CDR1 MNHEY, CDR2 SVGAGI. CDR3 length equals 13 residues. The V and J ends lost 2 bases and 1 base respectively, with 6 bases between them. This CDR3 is CASSYRRSYEQYF. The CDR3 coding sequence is TGTGCCAGCAGTTACAGGAGGTCCTACGAGCAGTACTTC.

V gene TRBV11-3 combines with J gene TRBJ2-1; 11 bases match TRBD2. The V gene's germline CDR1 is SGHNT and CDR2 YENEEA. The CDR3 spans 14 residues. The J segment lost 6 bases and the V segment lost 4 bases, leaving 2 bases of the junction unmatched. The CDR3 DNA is TGTGCCAGCAGCTCTACTAGCGGGGGCAATGAGCAGTTCTTC. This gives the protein CASSSTSGGNEQFF.

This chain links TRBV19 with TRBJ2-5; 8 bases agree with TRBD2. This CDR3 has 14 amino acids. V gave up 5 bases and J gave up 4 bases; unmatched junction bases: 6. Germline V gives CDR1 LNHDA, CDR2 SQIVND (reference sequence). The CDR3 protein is CASSGAGVGETQYF. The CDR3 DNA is TGTGCCAGTAGTGGAGCGGGAGTTGGAGAGACCCAGTACTTC.